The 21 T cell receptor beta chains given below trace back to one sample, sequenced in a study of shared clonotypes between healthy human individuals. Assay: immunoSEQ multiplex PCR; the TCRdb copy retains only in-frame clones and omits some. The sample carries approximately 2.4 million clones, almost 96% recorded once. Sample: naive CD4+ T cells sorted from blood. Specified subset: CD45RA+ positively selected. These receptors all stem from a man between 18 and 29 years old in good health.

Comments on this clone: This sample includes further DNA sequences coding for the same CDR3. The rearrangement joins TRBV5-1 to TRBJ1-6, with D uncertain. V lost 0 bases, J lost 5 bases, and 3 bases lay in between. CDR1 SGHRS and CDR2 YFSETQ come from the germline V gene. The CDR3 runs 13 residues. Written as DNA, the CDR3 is TGCGCCAGCAGCTTGGATAATAATTCACCCCTCCACTTT. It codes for CASSLDNNSPLHF.

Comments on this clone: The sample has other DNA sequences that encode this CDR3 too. The CDR3 loop reads CASSLDRPYEQYF. The CDR3 DNA follows: TGTGCCAGCAGCTTAGACAGGCCCTACGAGCAGTACTTC. V is TRBV11-2 and J is TRBJ2-7; D gene unclear. The CDR3 contains 13 residues. CDR1 and CDR2 (germline): SGHAT, FQNNGV. Trimming took off 0 bases at V and 2 bases at J, with 5 bases between the two ends. Combining the CDR3 with reference TRBV11-2 and TRBJ2-7 gives the whole variable domain EAGVAQSPRYKIIEKRQSVAFWCNPISGHATLYWYQQILGQGPKLLIQFQNNGVVDDSQLPKDRFSAERLKGVDSTLKIQPAKLEDSAVYLCASSLDRPYEQYFGPGTRLTVT.

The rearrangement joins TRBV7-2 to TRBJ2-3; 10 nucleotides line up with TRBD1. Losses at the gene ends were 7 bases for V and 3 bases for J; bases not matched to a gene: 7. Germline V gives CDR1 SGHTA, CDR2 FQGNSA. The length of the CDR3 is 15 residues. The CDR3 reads CASKPDRGSTDTQYF. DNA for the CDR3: TGTGCCAGCAAACCGGACAGGGGGTCGACAGATACGCAGTATTTT. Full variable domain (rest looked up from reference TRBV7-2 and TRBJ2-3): GAGVSQSPSNKVTEKGKDVELRCDPISGHTALYWYRQSLGQGLEFLIYFQGNSAPDKSGLPSDRFSAERTGGSVSTLTIQRTQQEDSAVYLCASKPDRGSTDTQYFGPGTRLTVL.

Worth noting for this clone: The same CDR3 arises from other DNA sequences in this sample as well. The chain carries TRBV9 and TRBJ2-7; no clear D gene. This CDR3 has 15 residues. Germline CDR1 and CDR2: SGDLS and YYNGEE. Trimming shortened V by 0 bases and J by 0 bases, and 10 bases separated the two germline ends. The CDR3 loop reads CASSVGVSPSYEQYF. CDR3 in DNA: TGTGCCAGCAGCGTAGGGGTTAGCCCCTCCTACGAGCAGTACTTC. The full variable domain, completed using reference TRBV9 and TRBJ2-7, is DSGVTQTPKHLITATGQRVTLRCSPRSGDLSVYWYQQSLDQGLQFLIQYYNGEERAKGNILERFSAQQFPDLHSELNLSSLELGDSALYFCASSVGVSPSYEQYFGPGTRLTVT.

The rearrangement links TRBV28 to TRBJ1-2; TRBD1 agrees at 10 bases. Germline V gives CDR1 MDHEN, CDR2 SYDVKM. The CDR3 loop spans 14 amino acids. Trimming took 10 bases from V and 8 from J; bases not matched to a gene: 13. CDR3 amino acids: CATFPRTGGRGYTF. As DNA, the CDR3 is TGTGCCACCTTTCCTAGGACAGGGGGTCGGGGCTACACCTTC.

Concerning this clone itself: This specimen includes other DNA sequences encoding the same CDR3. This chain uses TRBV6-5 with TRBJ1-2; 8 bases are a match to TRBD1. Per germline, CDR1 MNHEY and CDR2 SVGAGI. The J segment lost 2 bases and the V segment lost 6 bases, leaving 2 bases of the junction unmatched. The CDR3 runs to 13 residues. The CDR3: CASSGTGNYGYTF. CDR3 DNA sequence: TGTGCCAGCAGCGGGACAGGCAACTATGGCTACACCTTC.

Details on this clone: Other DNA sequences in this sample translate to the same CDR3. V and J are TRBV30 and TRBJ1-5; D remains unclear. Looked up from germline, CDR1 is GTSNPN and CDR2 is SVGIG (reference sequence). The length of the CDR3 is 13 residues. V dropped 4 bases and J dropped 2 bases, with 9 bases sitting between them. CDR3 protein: CAWKEGGNQPQHF. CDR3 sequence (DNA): TGTGCCTGGAAGGAGGGAGGCAATCAGCCCCAGCATTTT.

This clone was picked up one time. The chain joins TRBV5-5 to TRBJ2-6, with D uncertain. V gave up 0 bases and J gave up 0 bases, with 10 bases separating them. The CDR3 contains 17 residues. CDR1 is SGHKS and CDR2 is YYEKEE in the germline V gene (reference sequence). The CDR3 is CASSLAGRTSGANVLTF. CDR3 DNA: TGTGCCAGCAGCTTGGCCGGCAGGACCTCTGGGGCCAACGTCCTGACTTTC.

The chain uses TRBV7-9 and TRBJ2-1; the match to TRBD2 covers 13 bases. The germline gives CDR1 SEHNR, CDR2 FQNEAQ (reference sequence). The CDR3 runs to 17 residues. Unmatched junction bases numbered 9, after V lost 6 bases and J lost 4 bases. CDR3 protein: CASSPTAGLAGYNEQFF. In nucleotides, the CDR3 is TGTGCCAGCAGTCCAACCGCGGGACTAGCGGGATACAATGAGCAGTTCTTC.

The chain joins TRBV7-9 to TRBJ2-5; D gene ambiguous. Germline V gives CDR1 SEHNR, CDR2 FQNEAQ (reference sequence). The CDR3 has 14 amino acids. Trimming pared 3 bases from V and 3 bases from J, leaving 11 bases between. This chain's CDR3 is CASSFAAQKETQYF. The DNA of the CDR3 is TGTGCCAGCAGCTTCGCAGCCCAAAAAGAGACCCAGTACTTC.

The CDR3 spells CASSPPGGLETQYF. In nucleotides, the CDR3 is TGTGCCAGCTCACCACCGGGCGGGCTAGAGACCCAGTACTTC. This chain joins TRBV18 and TRBJ2-5; possible D gene TRBD2, 5 bases. Germline V lookup: CDR1 KGHSH, CDR2 LQKENI. V was clipped by 0 bases and J by 4 bases, with 9 bases between them. The CDR3 is made up of 14 amino acids.

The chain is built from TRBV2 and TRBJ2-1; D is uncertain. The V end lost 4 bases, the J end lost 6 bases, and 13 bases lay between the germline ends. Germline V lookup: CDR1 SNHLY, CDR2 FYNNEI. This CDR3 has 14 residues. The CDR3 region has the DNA TGTGCCAGCAGTGTCGCTGAACGCGGCAATGAGCAGTTCTTC. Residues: CASSVAERGNEQFF. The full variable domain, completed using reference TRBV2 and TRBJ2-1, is EPEVTQTPSHQVTQMGQEVILRCVPISNHLYFYWYRQILGQKVEFLVSFYNNEISEKSEIFDDQFSVERPDGSNFTLKIRSTKLEDSAMYFCASSVAERGNEQFFGPGTRLTVL.

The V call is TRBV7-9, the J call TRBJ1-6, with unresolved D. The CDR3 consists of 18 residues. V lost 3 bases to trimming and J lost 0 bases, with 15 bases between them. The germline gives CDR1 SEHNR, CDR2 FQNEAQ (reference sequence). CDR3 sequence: CASSFDAVLSSYNSPLHF. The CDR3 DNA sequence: TGTGCCAGCAGCTTCGACGCAGTCCTGAGCTCCTATAATTCACCCCTCCACTTT.

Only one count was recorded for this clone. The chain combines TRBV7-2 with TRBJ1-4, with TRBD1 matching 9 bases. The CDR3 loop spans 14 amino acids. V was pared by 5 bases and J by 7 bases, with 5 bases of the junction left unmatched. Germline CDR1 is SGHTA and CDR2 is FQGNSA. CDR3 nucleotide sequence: TGTGCCAGCAGCCGACAGGGGGAGGTTGAAAAACTGTTTTTT. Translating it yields CASSRQGEVEKLFF.

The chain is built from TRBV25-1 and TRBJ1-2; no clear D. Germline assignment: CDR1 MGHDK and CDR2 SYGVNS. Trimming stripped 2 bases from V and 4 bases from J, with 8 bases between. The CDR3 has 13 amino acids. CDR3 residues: CASSEREAYGYTF. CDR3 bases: TGTGCCAGCAGTGAACGGGAAGCCTATGGCTACACCTTC.

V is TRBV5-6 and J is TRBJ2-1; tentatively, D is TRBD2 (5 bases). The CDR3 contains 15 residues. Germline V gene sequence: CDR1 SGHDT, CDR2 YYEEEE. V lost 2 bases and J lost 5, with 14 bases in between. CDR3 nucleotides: TGTGCCAGCAGCTTCTCTAGCCAAACGAACAATGAGCAGTTCTTC. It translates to CASSFSSQTNNEQFF.

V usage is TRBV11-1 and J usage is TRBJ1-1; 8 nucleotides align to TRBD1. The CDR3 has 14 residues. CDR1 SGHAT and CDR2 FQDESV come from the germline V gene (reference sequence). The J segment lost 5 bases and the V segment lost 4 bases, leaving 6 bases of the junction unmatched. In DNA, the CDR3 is TGTGCCAGCAGCTCCGGACAGGGAGAAACTGAAGCTTTCTTT. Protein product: CASSSGQGETEAFF.

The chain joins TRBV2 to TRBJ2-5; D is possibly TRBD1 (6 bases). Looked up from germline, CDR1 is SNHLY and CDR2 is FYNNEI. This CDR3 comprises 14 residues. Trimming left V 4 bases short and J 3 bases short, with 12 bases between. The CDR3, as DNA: TGTGCCAGCAGTGGTCAGGGGTGGGAAGAGACCCAGTACTTC. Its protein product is CASSGQGWEETQYF.

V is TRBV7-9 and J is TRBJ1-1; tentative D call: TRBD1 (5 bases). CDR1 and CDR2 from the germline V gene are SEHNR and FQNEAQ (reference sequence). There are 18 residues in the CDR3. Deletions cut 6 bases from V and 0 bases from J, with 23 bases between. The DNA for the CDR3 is TGTGCCAGCAGACCCGAAGGACTTCGGCCAGGGATGAACACTGAAGCTTTCTTT. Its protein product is CASRPEGLRPGMNTEAFF.

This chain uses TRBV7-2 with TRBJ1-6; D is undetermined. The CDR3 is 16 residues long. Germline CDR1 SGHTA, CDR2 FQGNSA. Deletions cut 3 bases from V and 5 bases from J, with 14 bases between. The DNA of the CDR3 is TGTGCCAGCAGCTTGGGAGGAACCCTAAATAATTCACCCCTCCACTTT. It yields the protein CASSLGGTLNNSPLHF. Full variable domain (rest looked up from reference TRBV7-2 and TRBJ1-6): GAGVSQSPSNKVTEKGKDVELRCDPISGHTALYWYRQSLGQGLEFLIYFQGNSAPDKSGLPSDRFSAERTGGSVSTLTIQRTQQEDSAVYLCASSLGGTLNNSPLHFGNGTRLTVT.

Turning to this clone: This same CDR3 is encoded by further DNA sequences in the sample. The CDR3: CASSLEGSTDTQYF. The CDR3 DNA follows: TGTGCCAGCAGCTTAGAGGGGAGCACAGATACGCAGTATTTT. This chain joins TRBV7-9 and TRBJ2-3; D is possibly TRBD1 (5 bases). The V and J ends lost 1 base and 0 bases respectively, with 5 bases between them. The CDR3 is 14 amino acids. CDR1 SEHNR and CDR2 FQNEAQ come from the germline V gene (reference sequence).